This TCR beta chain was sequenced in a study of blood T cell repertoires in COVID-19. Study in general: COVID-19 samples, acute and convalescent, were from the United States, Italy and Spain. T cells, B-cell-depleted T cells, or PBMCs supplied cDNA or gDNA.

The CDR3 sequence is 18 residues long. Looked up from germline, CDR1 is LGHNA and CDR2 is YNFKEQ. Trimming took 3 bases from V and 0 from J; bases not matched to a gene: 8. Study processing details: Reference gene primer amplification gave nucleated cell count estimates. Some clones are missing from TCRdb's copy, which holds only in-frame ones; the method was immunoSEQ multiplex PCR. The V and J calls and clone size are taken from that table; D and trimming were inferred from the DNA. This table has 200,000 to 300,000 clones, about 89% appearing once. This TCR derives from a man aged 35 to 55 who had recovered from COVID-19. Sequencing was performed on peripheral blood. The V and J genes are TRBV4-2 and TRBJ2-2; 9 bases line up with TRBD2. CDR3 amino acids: CASSQGGLAISNTGELFF. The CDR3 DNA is TGTGCCAGCAGCCAGGGGGGACTAGCAATATCGAACACCGGGGAGCTGTTTTTT.